The clone carrying this TCR beta chain was found a few times. TCRdb's table, derived via immunoSEQ multiplex PCR, lists solely in-frame clones and lacks some. The sample comprises around 100,000 clones, about 72% of which are singletons, and about 25% rests with the top ten. This specimen belongs to a study of shared clonotypes between healthy human individuals. CDR3 length equals 14 residues. V lost 1 base, J lost 8 bases, and 12 bases lay in between. Looked up from germline, CDR1 is SGHAT and CDR2 is FQNNGV. V gene TRBV11-2 combines with J gene TRBJ2-1, with a weak D call TRBD2 (6 bases). The sequenced sample consisted of memory CD8+ T cells sorted from blood. Subset in this sample: CD45RO+ cells pooled with CCR7-negative TemRA cells. This sequence was found in a woman aged 30 to 39 in good health. For the CDR3, the DNA is TGTGCCAGCAGCTTAGGTACTAGCTTCGATGAGCAGTTCTTC. Protein: CASSLGTSFDEQFF.